The 32 T cell receptor beta chains presented below share a single source sample, sequenced in a study of blood T cell repertoires in COVID-19. Here immunoSEQ multiplex PCR was the method, and the copy in TCRdb shows in-frame clones only, minus some. The sample lists roughly 100,000 clones; roughly 85% were seen once. Sequenced: peripheral blood. The receptors come from a man in his fifties with acute or convalescent COVID-19.

The CDR3 coding sequence is TGTGCCAGCAGTAATCTAGCGGGGAAGAACACCGGGGAGCTGTTTTTT. It encodes CASSNLAGKNTGELFF. The J gene is TRBJ2-2, the V gene TRBV6-6; 9 bases are shared with TRBD2. The CDR3 has 16 amino acids. Germline V CDR1 and CDR2: MNHNY, SVGAGI (reference sequence). V lost 5 bases and J lost 1; bases outside the gene matches: 5.

V is TRBV20-1 and J is TRBJ1-2; D gene ambiguous. The CDR3 has 11 residues. Trimming took 4 bases from V and 4 from J, leaving 7 bases between them. Germline CDR1 DFQATT, CDR2 SNEGSKA (reference sequence). Here the CDR3 reads CSATTTYGYTF. The CDR3 bases are TGCAGTGCTACCACAACCTATGGCTACACCTTC.

The gene calls are TRBV7-9 and TRBJ2-2; D is uncertain. V shed 3 bases and J shed 5 bases, with 16 bases lying between them. The CDR3 covers 16 residues. Germline CDR1 SEHNR, CDR2 FQNEAQ (reference sequence). In DNA, the CDR3 is TGTGCCAGCAGCTTTAGGCCTCCGGGTAGGACCGGGGAGCTGTTTTTT. This gives the protein CASSFRPPGRTGELFF.

This sequence joins TRBV4-1 and TRBJ2-1, with 8 bases aligning to TRBD2. V was pared by 4 bases and J by 5 bases, with 4 bases of the junction left unmatched. This CDR3 has 14 residues. CDR1 is MGHRA, CDR2 YSYEKL, per germline. The CDR3 nucleotides read TGCGCCAGCAGCCCTACTAGCGGCCACAATGAGCAGTTCTTC. This sequence encodes CASSPTSGHNEQFF.

The chain uses TRBV28 and TRBJ1-2, with D possibly being TRBD1 (5 bases). Per the germline V gene, CDR1 is MDHEN and CDR2 is SYDVKM. The V gene lost 3 bases and the J gene lost 2 bases, with 10 bases spanning the gap. This CDR3 spans 14 amino acids. The CDR3 here is CASSLGQGNYGYTF. The CDR3 nucleotides are TGTGCCAGCAGTTTGGGGCAGGGAAACTATGGCTACACCTTC.

The gene calls are TRBV5-6 and TRBJ1-1, with D possibly matching TRBD1 (5 bases). Looked up from germline, CDR1 is SGHDT and CDR2 is YYEEEE. Deletions cut 0 bases from V and 5 bases from J, with 8 bases between. The CDR3 is 13 residues long. Written as DNA, the CDR3 is TGTGCCAGCAGCTTGGTTGGGGCGACTGAAGCTTTCTTT. Protein product: CASSLVGATEAFF.

The chain combines TRBV10-1 with TRBJ2-2, with TRBD2 matching 7 bases. Germline V gene sequence: CDR1 WNHNN, CDR2 SYGVQD (reference sequence). This CDR3 is built from 14 residues. The V gene end was trimmed by 5 bases and the J gene end by 3 bases; junction bases not matched to a gene: 3. The CDR3 loop is CASSTGGDTGELFF. CDR3 coding DNA: TGCGCCAGCAGTACTGGGGGGGACACCGGGGAGCTGTTTTTT.

The chain couples TRBV2 to TRBJ1-5, with D possibly TRBD1 on 6 matching bases. Germline V lookup: CDR1 SNHLY, CDR2 FYNNEI. Between the trimmed V and J ends, which lost 4 bases and 4 bases, there was a span of 11 bases. This CDR3 is 14 amino acids long. The CDR3 spells CASSVRGQNQPQHF. The DNA of the CDR3 is TGTGCCAGCAGTGTCAGGGGTCAGAATCAGCCCCAGCATTTT.

V is TRBV5-5 and J is TRBJ1-3, with no clear D. The CDR3 is 17 amino acids. V shed 6 bases and J shed 0 bases, with 19 bases lying between them. The germline CDR1 and CDR2 sequences are SGHKS and YYEKEE (reference sequence). CDR3 coding DNA: TGTGCCAGCACCCAAAGCGGTGGAACCATCTCTGGAAACACCATATATTTT. Amino acid sequence: CASTQSGGTISGNTIYF.

The CDR3 region has the DNA TGTGCCAGCAGCTTAGCCTTTTATATAACAGGGGTCGAGCAGTACTTC. Its translation: CASSLAFYITGVEQYF. The chain combines TRBV7-2 with TRBJ2-7; 7 bases fit TRBD1. CDR3 size: 16 residues. Trimming cost V 0 bases and J 6 bases; bases outside gene matches: 11. CDR1 and CDR2 (germline): SGHTA, FQGNSA. The whole variable domain, remainder taken from reference TRBV7-2 and TRBJ2-7, is GAGVSQSPSNKVTEKGKDVELRCDPISGHTALYWYRQSLGQGLEFLIYFQGNSAPDKSGLPSDRFSAERTGGSVSTLTIQRTQQEDSAVYLCASSLAFYITGVEQYFGPGTRLTVT.

This rearrangement joins TRBV20-1 to TRBJ1-1; D remains ambiguous. Germline CDR1 DFQATT, CDR2 SNEGSKA (reference sequence). V lost 0 bases and J 11 bases, leaving 10 bases between the germline ends. This CDR3 contains 11 residues. DNA for the CDR3: TGCAGTGCTAGAGATCGTTTGAGTGCTTTCTTT. It encodes CSARDRLSAFF.

This sequence joins TRBV7-6 and TRBJ2-1, with 9 bases identical to TRBD2. CDR3 length: 16 amino acids. Trimming cost V 0 bases and J 7 bases; bases outside gene matches: 7. The germline CDR1 and CDR2 sequences are SGHVS and FNYEAQ. In DNA form, the CDR3 reads TGTGCCAGCAGCTTAGCTGTAGCGGGAGTAAGGAATGAGCAGTTCTTC. This codes for CASSLAVAGVRNEQFF.

This clone was found a few times. This chain links TRBV3-1 (or the pseudogene TRBV3-2) with TRBJ2-4; TRBD2 aligns across 12 bases. V gave up 4 bases and J gave up 0 bases; unmatched junction bases: 7. Per the germline V gene, CDR1 is LGHDT and CDR2 is YNNKEL (reference sequence). This CDR3 has 18 amino acids. The CDR3 DNA follows: TGTGCCAGCAGCCCCGGGGCTAGCGGGGGGGTAGCCAAAAACATTCAGTACTTC. Amino acid sequence: CASSPGASGGVAKNIQYF.

V is TRBV7-8 and J is TRBJ1-2; 9 nucleotides line up with TRBD1. In germline, CDR1 is SGHVS, CDR2 FQNEAQ. The CDR3 spans 15 residues. Losses at the gene ends were 5 bases for V and 5 bases for J; bases not matched to a gene: 9. DNA for the CDR3: TGTGCCAGCAGCCCGGACACGGACAGGGGTTATGGCTACACCTTC. Protein sequence: CASSPDTDRGYGYTF.

The chain employs TRBV7-9 and TRBJ2-1, with D perhaps matching TRBD2 (6 bases). V lost 5 bases and J 9 bases, leaving 20 bases between the germline ends. Germline V lookup: CDR1 SEHNR, CDR2 FQNEAQ (reference sequence). CDR3 size: 15 residues. The CDR3 nucleotides read TGTGCCAGCAGCACGCGGGACCCCTTGGGACGTGAGCAGTTCTTC. Translating it yields CASSTRDPLGREQFF.

The rearrangement joins TRBV10-3 to TRBJ1-1, with 10 bases matching TRBD1. This CDR3 has 13 residues. Germline CDR1 ENHRY, CDR2 SYGVKD. V lost 6 bases to trimming and J lost 6 bases; unmatched junction nucleotides: 4. The CDR3 reads CAISPTGGPEAFF. The CDR3 DNA is TGTGCCATCAGCCCGACAGGGGGCCCTGAAGCTTTCTTT.

This sequence joins TRBV2 and TRBJ1-1; D gene ambiguous. The CDR3 extends over 12 amino acids. With 8 bases removed from V and 1 base from J, the gap between germline ends came to 8 bases. Germline V CDR1 and CDR2: SNHLY, FYNNEI. The CDR3 is CASGHKNTEAFF. In nucleotides, the CDR3 is TGTGCCAGCGGCCACAAGAACACTGAAGCTTTCTTT.

The DNA of the CDR3 is TGTGCCAGCAGCACGGGACAGGGGAACACCGGGGAGCTGTTTTTT. It encodes CASSTGQGNTGELFF. The V and J genes are TRBV7-3 and TRBJ2-2; 9 bases agree with TRBD1. Looked up from germline, CDR1 is SGHTA and CDR2 is FQGTGA. The CDR3 consists of 15 residues. V lost 5 bases to trimming and J lost 1 base; unmatched junction nucleotides: 2.

CDR3 sequence reads: CASSLPTSGRDEQFF. Written as DNA, the CDR3 is TGTGCCAGCAGCTTACCTACTAGCGGGAGGGATGAGCAGTTCTTC. The V call is TRBV11-3, the J call TRBJ2-1; 13 positions agree with TRBD2. With 2 bases clipped from V and 8 bases from J, the junction kept 3 bases outside the gene matches. The CDR3 runs 15 residues. CDR1 and CDR2 from the germline V gene are SGHNT and YENEEA.

This chain uses TRBV6-5 with TRBJ1-5, with D perhaps TRBD1 (6 bases). Germline V gives CDR1 MNHEY, CDR2 SVGAGI. The V end lost 6 bases, the J end lost 6 bases, and 15 bases lay between the germline ends. This CDR3 region has 14 residues. The CDR3 DNA is TGTGCCAGCAGCGACTTGGTCAGGGGTCAGCCCCAGCATTTT. Translation: CASSDLVRGQPQHF.

The chain has TRBV6-5 and TRBJ1-1, with 12 bases that match TRBD1. This CDR3 is 15 amino acids long. Germline lookup yields CDR1 MNHEY and CDR2 SVGAGI. The J segment lost 9 bases and the V segment lost 7 bases, leaving 12 bases of the junction unmatched. The CDR3 bases are TGTGCCAGCAATAGAAACCCGGGACAGGGGGCTAAAGCTTTCTTT. This encodes CASNRNPGQGAKAFF.

The genes are TRBV7-9 and TRBJ2-4, with TRBD1 as a possible D gene (5 bases). The CDR3 extends over 17 amino acids. Germline CDR1 reads SEHNR; CDR2 reads FQNEAQ (reference sequence). V lost 5 bases and J lost 0, with 17 bases in between. The CDR3 is CASSEIKGLIAKNIQYF. The CDR3 nucleotides are TGTGCCAGCAGCGAGATAAAGGGGCTTATAGCCAAAAACATTCAGTACTTC.

In its sample, this clone was seen a few times. The genes are TRBV13 and TRBJ2-7; 9 bases are shared with TRBD1. V was clipped by 0 bases and J by 5 bases; unmatched bases: 11. CDR1 and CDR2 (germline): PRHDT, FYEKMQ (reference sequence). CDR3 length: 17 amino acids. The CDR3 loop is CASSLGPGDRVSNEQYF. The CDR3 DNA follows: TGTGCCAGCAGCTTAGGCCCGGGGGACAGGGTCTCTAACGAGCAGTACTTC.

Points on this clone: The junction departs from germline at one end; a sequencing error may be responsible. The V and J genes are TRBV7-7 and TRBJ2-5, with 8 bases matching TRBD1. Germline CDR1 SSHAT, CDR2 FNYEAQ (reference sequence). The CDR3 covers 15 residues. The CDR3 sequence: CASSPDRGIGETQYF. In DNA form, the CDR3 reads TGTGCTAGCAGCCCCGACAGGGGAATTGGGGAGACCCAGTACTTC. The full variable domain, with the rest looked up from reference TRBV7-7 and TRBJ2-5, is GAGVSQSPRYKVTKRGQDVTLRCDPISSHATLYWYQQALGQGPEFLTYFNYEAQPDKSGLPSDRFSAERPEGSISTLTIQRTEQRDSAMYRCASSPDRGIGETQYFGPGTRLLVL.

This chain joins TRBV6-6 and TRBJ2-6; D possibly corresponds to TRBD2 (6 bases). The CDR3 is made up of 16 amino acids. CDR1 is MNHNY and CDR2 is SVGAGI in the germline V gene (reference sequence). Deletions cut 4 bases from V and 1 base from J, with 11 bases between. CDR3 residues: CASSSRRGSGANVLTF. DNA for the CDR3: TGTGCCAGCAGTTCCCGACGGGGGTCTGGGGCCAACGTCCTGACTTTC.

CDR3 in amino acids: CASSVAWDREGNTEAFF. CDR3 bases: TGTGCCAGCAGCGTAGCTTGGGACAGGGAAGGGAACACTGAAGCTTTCTTT. V is TRBV9 and J is TRBJ1-1; TRBD1 matches at 9 bases. The CDR3 has 17 residues. Germline V gives CDR1 SGDLS, CDR2 YYNGEE. J was trimmed by 1 base and V by 0 bases; bases with no gene match: 7.

The rearrangement joins TRBV5-4 to TRBJ2-7; TRBD2 agrees at 13 bases. Per germline, CDR1 SGHNT and CDR2 YYREEE (reference sequence). V lost 1 base, J lost 3 bases, and 4 bases stayed unmatched. This CDR3 spans 16 amino acids. The CDR3 coding sequence is TGTGCCAGCAGCTTGAAGGGACTAGCGGGAAACTACGAGCAGTACTTC. This gives the protein CASSLKGLAGNYEQYF.

This clone has just one count. This CDR3 reads CATSIRQSYGYTF. Written as DNA, the CDR3 is TGTGCCACCAGCATAAGACAGAGCTATGGCTACACCTTC. This rearrangement joins TRBV15 to TRBJ1-2; a weak D match, TRBD1 (5 bases). This CDR3 is 13 amino acids long. Trimming took off 4 bases at V and 4 bases at J, with 10 bases between the two ends. CDR1 and CDR2 (germline): LNHNV, YYDKDF (reference sequence). Drawing the rest from reference TRBV15 and TRBJ1-2, the complete variable domain is DAMVIQNPRYQVTQFGKPVTLSCSQTLNHNVMYWYQQKSSQAPKLLFHYYDKDFNNEADTPDNFQSRRPNTSFCFLDIRSPGLGDTAMYLCATSIRQSYGYTFGSGTRLTVV.

This clone was counted a single time. The CDR3 DNA is TGTGCCAGCAGCGCTAGCGGGGGGGCTGGTGAGCAGTTCTTC. This encodes CASSASGGAGEQFF. The V and J genes are TRBV6-2 or TRBV6-3 and TRBJ2-1, with 12 bases aligning to TRBD2. V gave up 6 bases and J gave up 9 bases; unmatched junction bases: 6. CDR1 MNHEY and CDR2 SVGEGT come from the germline V gene. The CDR3 is 14 residues long.

The chain carries TRBV10-3 and TRBJ2-5, with TRBD2 identical over 12 bases. The V and J ends lost 2 bases and 5 bases, in that order; junction bases with no gene match: 6. Germline lookup yields CDR1 ENHRY and CDR2 SYGVKD. The length of the CDR3 is 16 residues. The CDR3 DNA reads as TGTGCCATCAGTGAGCCTAGACTAGCGGGGGACGAGACCCAGTACTTC. Residues: CAISEPRLAGDETQYF.

V gene TRBV5-1 combines with J gene TRBJ2-2; D is uncertain. Trimming stripped 4 bases from V and 1 base from J, with 11 bases between. The germline V gene has CDR1 SGHRS and CDR2 YFSETQ. This CDR3 has 15 amino acids. CDR3 loop: CASSLPQENTGELFF. CDR3 nucleotides: TGCGCCAGCAGCCTCCCGCAGGAGAACACCGGGGAGCTGTTTTTT. The full variable domain, rest sourced from reference TRBV5-1 and TRBJ2-2, is KAGVTQTPRYLIKTRGQQVTLSCSPISGHRSVSWYQQTPGQGLQFLFEYFSETQRNKGNFPGRFSGRQFSNSRSEMNVSTLELGDSALYLCASSLPQENTGELFFGEGSRLTVL.

The chain joins TRBV21-1 to TRBJ2-7; TRBD1 was called by the table and not checked on the DNA. TRBV21-1 is listed as a pseudogene. There are 18 residues in the CDR3. Here the CDR3 reads CASSSRDRGPTGSYEQYF. The DNA of the CDR3 is TGTGCCAGCAGCTCCCGGGACAGGGGGCCAACGGGCTCCTACGAGCAGTACTTC.